Presented here are 20 T cell receptor beta chains from one specimen sequenced in a study of cytomegalovirus exposure and HLA in healthy donors. Researchers ran the PCR with 60 Vbeta and 13 Jbeta primers. The method was immunoSEQ multiplex PCR; TCRdb's version includes in-frame clones alone and lacks a portion of them. The profile covers under 200,000 clones, with about four fifths appearing a single time and 7.5% to 9.5% taken by the ten largest. Sequencing was performed on PBMCs. The receptors come from a male donor in good health and CMV-seropositive.

The rearrangement links TRBV15 to TRBJ2-7; 8 positions agree with TRBD1. From germline, CDR1 is LNHNV and CDR2 YYDKDF (reference sequence). The CDR3 loop spans 16 amino acids. Trimming took 5 bases from V and 6 from J; bases not matched to a gene: 15. The CDR3 nucleotides read TGTGCCACCAGCGTATACAGGGGGACGTTCTCAATCGAGCAGTACTTC. It translates to CATSVYRGTFSIEQYF.

The chain uses TRBV7-8 and TRBJ2-5; no clear D. The end of the DNA is better explained by TRBJ2-7, so the J call may be wrong. The CDR3 sequence is 13 residues long. Germline loops: CDR1 SGHVS, CDR2 FQNEAQ. CDR3 in amino acids: CASSLGETYEQYF. The DNA of the CDR3 is TGTGCCAGCAGCTTAGGTGAAACTTACGAGCAGTACTTC.

The genes are TRBV2 and TRBJ1-4; the match to TRBD1 covers 8 bases. Trimming cost V 5 bases and J 7 bases; bases outside gene matches: 6. This CDR3 is built from 14 residues. Germline values: CDR1 SNHLY, CDR2 FYNNEI. The CDR3 spells CASSKTGDGEKLFF. CDR3 nucleotide sequence: TGTGCCAGCAGTAAGACAGGGGACGGTGAAAAACTGTTTTTT.

This CDR3 is CASSVGSGFYEQYF. The CDR3 nucleotides are TGTGCCAGCAGCGTAGGATCCGGTTTCTACGAGCAGTACTTC. V and J are TRBV9 and TRBJ2-7; D is undetermined. Deletions cut 0 bases from V and 3 bases from J, with 10 bases between. Looked up from germline, CDR1 is SGDLS and CDR2 is YYNGEE. There are 14 residues in the CDR3. Drawing the rest from reference TRBV9 and TRBJ2-7, the complete variable domain is DSGVTQTPKHLITATGQRVTLRCSPRSGDLSVYWYQQSLDQGLQFLIQYYNGEERAKGNILERFSAQQFPDLHSELNLSSLELGDSALYFCASSVGSGFYEQYFGPGTRLTVT.

The V and J genes are TRBV11-2 and TRBJ1-2; unclear D gene. The CDR3 loop spans 13 amino acids. V lost 1 base and J lost 4, with 7 bases in between. The germline gives CDR1 SGHAT, CDR2 FQNNGV. The CDR3 region is CASSLGRSYGYTF. The CDR3 nucleotides read TGTGCCAGCAGCTTAGGACGGAGCTATGGCTACACCTTC.

V usage is TRBV6-5 and J usage is TRBJ1-3, with D unclear. The V gene's germline CDR1 is MNHEY and CDR2 SVGAGI. The CDR3 is 16 residues long. With 0 bases removed from V and 0 bases from J, the gap between germline ends came to 9 bases. The CDR3, as DNA: TGTGCCAGCAGTTACTCCGTCCCGAGCTCTGGAAACACCATATATTTT. It codes for CASSYSVPSSGNTIYF.

The chain has TRBV28 and TRBJ1-2; D is undetermined. CDR3 size: 15 residues. CDR1 and CDR2 from the germline V gene are MDHEN and SYDVKM. Trimming took off 3 bases at V and 0 bases at J, with 11 bases between the two ends. The CDR3 here is CASSFPAVANYGYTF. In nucleotides, the CDR3 is TGTGCCAGCAGTTTCCCCGCAGTGGCTAACTATGGCTACACCTTC.

The rearrangement links TRBV30 to TRBJ1-3; TRBD1 might be the D (6 bases). This CDR3 is 14 amino acids long. V gave up 3 bases and J gave up 4 bases, with 13 bases separating them. Germline loops: CDR1 GTSNPN, CDR2 SVGIG (reference sequence). CDR3 protein: CAWSRGGRGNTIYF. The CDR3, as DNA: TGTGCCTGGAGCAGGGGAGGGAGGGGAAACACCATATATTTT.

J is TRBJ2-7 and V is TRBV2, with 8 bases fitting TRBD2. The CDR3 consists of 15 residues. The germline gives CDR1 SNHLY, CDR2 FYNNEI. J lost 0 bases, V lost 4 bases, and 5 bases had no gene match. The CDR3 DNA reads as TGTGCCAGCAGTGGCCGGGAGGGATCCTCCTACGAGCAGTACTTC. It is translated as CASSGREGSSYEQYF.

The rearrangement joins TRBV4-1 to TRBJ1-1; D is possibly TRBD1 (6 bases). Trimming cost V 4 bases and J 7 bases, with 13 bases left between them. Germline CDR1 and CDR2: MGHRA and YSYEKL. The CDR3 totals 13 residues. The CDR3 region is CASSREQGFEAFF. CDR3 in DNA: TGCGCCAGCAGCCGAGAACAGGGATTTGAAGCTTTCTTT.

V and J are TRBV5-6 and TRBJ2-7, with 7 bases fitting TRBD2. The CDR3 covers 14 residues. Germline V gene sequence: CDR1 SGHDT, CDR2 YYEEEE. Trimming removed 6 bases from V and 1 base from J; junction bases left unmatched: 7. For the CDR3, the DNA is TGTGCCAGCACCCCACGGGGGGTTTCCTACGAGCAGTACTTC. Its protein product is CASTPRGVSYEQYF.

The rearrangement links TRBV13 to TRBJ2-5; 14 bases are a match to TRBD2. The CDR3 is 16 residues long. CDR1 and CDR2 from the germline V gene are PRHDT and FYEKMQ (reference sequence). V lost 6 bases to trimming and J lost 5 bases; unmatched junction nucleotides: 8. CDR3 in DNA: TGTGCCAGCAGTTACGGACTAGCGGGGGGCTGGGAGACCCAGTACTTC. This codes for CASSYGLAGGWETQYF.

The chain is built from TRBV5-1 and TRBJ1-2; the match to TRBD1 covers 7 bases. This CDR3 comprises 15 residues. The germline CDR1 and CDR2 sequences are SGHRS and YFSETQ. Trimming removed 5 bases from V and 3 bases from J; junction bases left unmatched: 10. CDR3 region: CASRQLTGVDYGYTF. The DNA for the CDR3 is TGCGCCAGCAGACAACTAACAGGGGTAGACTATGGCTACACCTTC.

The chain is built from TRBV7-2 and TRBJ2-7; a weak D match, TRBD1 (6 bases). Trimming cost V 3 bases and J 6 bases, with 18 bases left between them. The CDR3 is made up of 15 amino acids. Germline CDR1 reads SGHTA; CDR2 reads FQGNSA. The DNA of the CDR3 is TGTGCCAGCAGCTTCGAAGGTACAGGGCTTCGCGAGCAGTACTTC. Residues: CASSFEGTGLREQYF.

Regarding this clone: This specimen includes other DNA sequences encoding the same CDR3. This chain uses TRBV4-3 with TRBJ1-1; D remains unclear. This CDR3 has 13 amino acids. Germline CDR1 reads LGHNA; CDR2 reads YSLEER. The ends were cut back, 3 bases at V and 6 bases at J, with 11 bases in the middle. Here the CDR3 reads CASSHDGAAEAFF. CDR3 nucleotide sequence: TGCGCCAGCAGCCACGATGGAGCCGCTGAAGCTTTCTTT.

This clone is a singleton in its sample. The chain is built from TRBV15 and TRBJ2-7; 7 nucleotides align to TRBD2. The germline V gene has CDR1 LNHNV and CDR2 YYDKDF (reference sequence). The CDR3 has 15 residues. The V and J ends lost 5 bases and 4 bases, in that order; junction bases with no gene match: 11. CDR3 residues: CATSPGSGAPYEQYF. The CDR3 DNA follows: TGTGCCACCAGCCCCGGCAGCGGGGCCCCTTACGAGCAGTACTTC.

The chain combines TRBV7-8 with TRBJ2-5; D unclear. The J call could be wrong; TRBJ2-7 is a better fit for the DNA end. This CDR3 region has 13 residues. Germline values: CDR1 SGHVS, CDR2 FQNEAQ. CDR3 loop: CASSFYSAYEQYF. The CDR3 region has the DNA TGTGCCAGCAGCTTTTACAGTGCCTACGAGCAGTACTTC.

This clone turned up a few times. This rearrangement joins TRBV10-3 to TRBJ1-1; TRBD1 matches at 8 bases. Germline CDR1 ENHRY, CDR2 SYGVKD. CDR3 length: 15 residues. After removal of 8 bases from V and 3 bases from J, the junction contained 11 bases not matched to a gene. The CDR3 loop reads CAIGSQGAGHTEAFF. CDR3 nucleotide sequence: TGTGCCATCGGAAGTCAGGGGGCGGGTCACACTGAAGCTTTCTTT.

V and J are TRBV5-1 and TRBJ2-7; TRBD1 matches 7 bases. Germline assignment: CDR1 SGHRS and CDR2 YFSETQ. The J segment lost 0 bases and the V segment lost 0 bases, leaving 21 bases of the junction unmatched. This CDR3 is 21 amino acids long. CDR3 protein: CASSLVLGRDLTGPLSYEQYF. CDR3 bases: TGCGCCAGCAGCTTGGTTTTAGGCCGAGACCTGACAGGGCCCCTCTCCTACGAGCAGTACTTC.

The CDR3: CAWNSGTGQRSNTEAFF. The CDR3, as DNA: TGTGCCTGGAATTCCGGGACAGGGCAACGATCGAACACTGAAGCTTTCTTT. The rearrangement uses TRBV30 and TRBJ1-1; 9 bases are shared with TRBD1. CDR3 length: 17 amino acids. V shed 4 bases and J 1 base; nucleotides not matched to a gene: 13. Germline CDR1 reads GTSNPN; CDR2 reads SVGIG (reference sequence).